Listed below are T cell receptor beta chains from one sample, sequenced in a study of blood T cell repertoires in COVID-19. Only in-frame clones appear in the TCRdb table, and some are missing; sequencing was by immunoSEQ multiplex PCR. The sample records about 150,000 clones, 84% being singletons. The sample consisted of peripheral blood. The source is a man aged 65 to 85 with acute or convalescent COVID-19. The CDR3 runs from the conserved cysteine through the conserved F or W. Fields, in order: D gene, J gene, clone size, V gene, CDR3 protein, CDR3 DNA. D genes are given only for firm matches. Clone size appears in some rows only: once, few, many, or a class for an expanded clone.

>TRBD1|TRBJ2-1|NA|TRBV11-2
CASSLFPGQSYNEQFF
TGTGCCAGCAGCCTATTCCCGGGACAGTCCTACAATGAGCAGTTCTTC
>TRBD1|TRBJ1-6|NA|TRBV6-5
CASSYSSGRQGSPLHF
TGTGCCAGCAGTTACTCGAGTGGCAGACAGGGGTCACCCCTCCACTTT
>NA|TRBJ1-2|NA|TRBV24-1
CATSDQSDRRDGYTF
TGTGCCACCAGTGATCAGTCCGACAGGCGCGATGGCTACACCTTC
>TRBD1|TRBJ2-3|few|TRBV7-3
CASSFTGGASTDTQYF
TGTGCCAGCAGCTTCACAGGGGGCGCGAGCACAGATACGCAGTATTTT
>NA|TRBJ1-5|NA|TRBV12-3/TRBV12-4
CASSSQAQPQHF
TGTGCCAGCAGTTCCCAGGCCCAGCCCCAGCATTTT
>NA|TRBJ1-1|NA|TRBV5-1
CASLNRSGGGTEAFF
TGCGCCAGCCTAAACCGGAGCGGGGGAGGGACTGAAGCTTTCTTT
>NA|TRBJ1-1|NA|TRBV19
CASSIGEGETEAFF
TGTGCCAGTAGTATAGGTGAAGGGGAAACTGAAGCTTTCTTT
>NA|TRBJ1-1|NA|TRBV28
CASSLSLSTVNTEAFF
TGTGCCAGCAGTTTATCCCTATCGACAGTGAACACTGAAGCTTTCTTT
>TRBD2|TRBJ2-3|NA|TRBV7-7
CASSSGLASTDTQYF
TGTGCTAGCAGCTCGGGACTAGCAAGCACAGATACGCAGTATTTT
>NA|TRBJ2-6|NA|TRBV9
CASSALGQPQLNGANVLTF
TGTGCCAGCAGCGCCCTAGGACAACCGCAACTGAATGGGGCCAACGTCCTGACTTTC
>NA|TRBJ1-4|NA|TRBV28
CASRIGQGKEKLFF
TGTGCCAGCCGTATTGGGCAGGGTAAAGAAAAACTGTTTTTT
>TRBD1|TRBJ1-2|NA|TRBV30
CARDRGNGYTF
TGTGCACGGGACAGGGGGAATGGCTACACCTTC
>TRBD1|TRBJ1-1|NA|TRBV19
CASRQGAGNTEAFF
TGTGCCAGTAGACAGGGGGCCGGGAACACTGAAGCTTTCTTT
>TRBD1|TRBJ2-6|NA|TRBV6-1
CASSVGGQVGSGANVLTF
TGTGCCAGCAGTGTCGGGGGACAGGTAGGCTCTGGGGCCAACGTCCTGACTTTC
>TRBD1|TRBJ2-2|NA|TRBV2
CASSWRVGTDTGELFF
TGTGCCAGCAGTTGGCGGGTAGGGACAGACACCGGGGAGCTGTTTTTT
>TRBD1|TRBJ1-1|NA|TRBV6-4
CASSDRGQMNTEAFF
TGTGCCAGCAGTGACCGGGGACAGATGAACACTGAAGCTTTCTTT
>TRBD1|TRBJ2-7|NA|TRBV5-1
CASSLRTGVFDEQYF
TGCGCCAGCAGCTTGAGGACAGGTGTGTTCGACGAGCAGTACTTC
>NA|TRBJ1-5|NA|TRBV6-1
CASSVSQGGSSNQPQHF
TGTGCCAGCAGTGTCTCCCAGGGCGGATCGAGCAATCAGCCCCAGCATTTT
>NA|TRBJ1-1|NA|TRBV27
CASSLSNSMNTEAFF
TGTGCCAGCAGTTTATCCAACAGCATGAACACTGAAGCTTTCTTT
>NA|TRBJ1-2|NA|TRBV2
CASSPVRLVTNYGYTF
TGTGCCAGCAGCCCGGTTCGCCTTGTGACTAACTATGGCTACACCTTC
>NA|TRBJ2-2|NA|TRBV5-4
CASSSSNTGELFF
TGTGCCAGCAGCTCGTCGAACACCGGGGAGCTGTTTTTT
>NA|TRBJ2-7|NA|TRBV19
CASSPRGGDPQYF
TGTGCCAGTAGCCCGCGAGGCGGCGATCCCCAGTACTTC
>NA|TRBJ2-2|NA|TRBV5-1
CASSFGGTTNTGELFF
TGCGCCAGCAGCTTTGGGGGGACGACGAACACCGGGGAGCTGTTTTTT
>TRBD1|TRBJ2-7|NA|TRBV4-1
CASSPQRTGDEQYF
TGCGCCAGCAGCCCCCAGCGGACAGGGGACGAGCAGTACTTC
>TRBD1|TRBJ2-7|NA|TRBV7-2
CASSLAGTENYEQYF
TGTGCCAGCAGCTTGGCCGGGACAGAGAACTACGAGCAGTACTTC
>NA|TRBJ1-2|NA|TRBV28
CASSRGTDYGYTF
TGTGCCAGCAGTCGCGGGACGGACTATGGCTACACCTTC
>TRBD1|TRBJ2-6|NA|TRBV28
CASSSPGTAYNGGANVLTF
TGTGCCAGCAGTTCCCCCGGGACAGCCTATAACGGAGGGGCCAACGTCCTGACTTTC
>NA|TRBJ1-5|NA|TRBV28
CASSLVSGVWGNQPQHF
TGTGCCAGCAGTTTAGTCTCAGGGGTGTGGGGCAATCAGCCCCAGCATTTT
>TRBD2|TRBJ2-3|NA|TRBV4-2
CASSQETQRGTSTDTQYF
TGTGCCAGCAGCCAAGAGACGCAGCGGGGTACCAGCACAGATACGCAGTATTTT
>NA|TRBJ1-2|NA|TRBV21-1
CASSNPRGQDYGYTF
TGTGCCAGCAGCAATCCCCGAGGACAGGACTATGGCTACACCTTC
>NA|TRBJ2-7|NA|TRBV6-1
CASSERGGSSYEQYF
TGTGCCAGCAGTGAAAGGGGGGGGAGCTCCTACGAGCAGTACTTC
>NA|TRBJ1-1|NA|TRBV5-1
CASSLGQSSTEAFF
TGCGCCAGCAGCTTAGGACAATCTTCCACTGAAGCTTTCTTT
>TRBD1|TRBJ2-7|NA|TRBV10-1
CASSNRDRGYEQYF
TGCGCCAGCAGTAACCGGGACAGGGGCTACGAGCAGTACTTC
>NA|TRBJ1-1|NA|TRBV7-9
CASSLDSEAFF
TGTGCCAGCAGCTTAGACAGCGAAGCTTTCTTT